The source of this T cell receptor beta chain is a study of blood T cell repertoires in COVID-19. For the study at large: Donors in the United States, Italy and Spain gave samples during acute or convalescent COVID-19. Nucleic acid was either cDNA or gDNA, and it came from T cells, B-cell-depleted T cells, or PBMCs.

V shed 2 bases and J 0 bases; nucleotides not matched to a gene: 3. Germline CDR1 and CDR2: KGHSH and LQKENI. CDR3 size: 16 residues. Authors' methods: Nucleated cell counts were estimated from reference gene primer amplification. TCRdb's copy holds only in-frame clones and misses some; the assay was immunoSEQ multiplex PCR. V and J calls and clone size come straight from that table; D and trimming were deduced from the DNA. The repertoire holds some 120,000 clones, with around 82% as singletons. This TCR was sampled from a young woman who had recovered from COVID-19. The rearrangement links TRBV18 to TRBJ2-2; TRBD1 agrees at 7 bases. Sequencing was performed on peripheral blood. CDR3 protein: CASSPRTGPNTGELFF. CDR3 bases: TGTGCCAGCTCACCAAGGACAGGTCCGAACACCGGGGAGCTGTTTTTT.